Below, one T cell receptor beta chain is given with its context. Its antigen remains unknown. Vbeta (60) and Jbeta (13) primers were used in the PCR. Profiled with immunoSEQ multiplex PCR; TCRdb holds only in-frame clones, not every one. The sample includes 200,000 or so clones, around 86% of them seen just once. The ends were cut back, 7 bases at V and 0 bases at J, with 10 bases in the middle. The CDR3 sequence is 14 residues long. Germline V gene sequence: CDR1 LNHDA, CDR2 SQIVND (reference sequence). The record originates from a study of cytomegalovirus exposure and HLA in healthy donors. Findings of the study overall: Some highly shared sequence variants likely arose as a pipeline artifact.

Sequencing was carried out using PBMCs. This sequence was found in a woman aged 40 to 50 in good health and CMV-seronegative. The rearrangement uses TRBV19 and TRBJ1-3; D call uncertain. Here the CDR3 DNA reads TGTGCCAGTACTGCCAGGAACTCTGGAAACACCATATATTTT. Amino acids: CASTARNSGNTIYF. The full variable domain, with the rest looked up from reference TRBV19 and TRBJ1-3, is DGGITQSPKYLFRKEGQNVTLSCEQNLNHDAMYWYRQDPGQGLRLIYYSQIVNDFQKGDIAEGYSVSREKKESFPLTVTSAQKNPTAFYLCASTARNSGNTIYFGEGSWLTVV.